A selection of T cell receptor beta chains follows, all from one sample in a study of blood T cells in healthy people across ages. TCRdb processed the 5' RACE reads anew with MiXCR; each CDR3 protein has one entry. In the table there are about 780,000 distinct CDR3 sequences, 35% to 50% of which are singletons. Sequencing used blood. Receptor source: a man older than 75 in good health. The CDR3 runs from the conserved cysteine through the conserved F or W. The D gene is left open where the match is weak. Size is omitted from some rows. Given values are once, few, many or a class for expanded clones.

V	size	J	D	CDR3	DNA
TRBV5-1	.	TRBJ1-2	TRBD1	CASSPGQGGPDGYTF	TGCGCCAGCAGCCCCGGACAGGGGGGCCCTGATGGCTACACCTTC
TRBV20-1	many	TRBJ2-5	.	CSARGVETQYF	TGCAGTGCTAGAGGGGTAGAGACCCAGTACTTC
TRBV29-1	.	TRBJ1-2	.	CSTGTTLNYGYTF	TGCAGCACCGGGACAACTCTTAACTATGGCTACACCTTC
TRBV2	.	TRBJ2-7	.	CASRETPGETYEQYF	TGTGCCAGCAGGGAGACCCCTGGGGAAACCTACGAGCAGTACTTC
TRBV29-1	.	TRBJ2-1	TRBD1	CSVEGQGSYEQFF	TGCAGCGTCGAGGGACAGGGGTCCTACGAGCAGTTCTTC
TRBV7-2	many	TRBJ2-7	.	CASSLRELAFEQYF	TGTGCCAGCAGCTTGAGGGAACTGGCGTTTGAGCAGTACTTC
TRBV5-4	.	TRBJ2-5	TRBD1	CASSKQDREAETQYF	TGTGCCAGCAGCAAGCAGGACAGGGAGGCGGAGACCCAGTACTTC
TRBV28	.	TRBJ2-7	.	CASSPLAGHISYEQYF	TGTGCCAGCAGTCCTCTCGCGGGCCATATCTCCTACGAGCAGTACTTC
TRBV15	few	TRBJ2-7	TRBD2	CATSRGLASGSSYEQYF	TGTGCCACCAGCAGAGGGTTAGCTAGCGGGAGCTCCTACGAGCAGTACTTC
TRBV3-1	.	TRBJ2-5	.	CASSQGSWPGRAEQETQYF	TGTGCCAGCAGCCAAGGATCCTGGCCGGGACGAGCGGAACAAGAGACCCAGTACTTC
TRBV5-1	few	TRBJ1-6	.	CASSLNIIQGNSPLHF	TGCGCCAGCAGCTTGAATATCATCCAGGGTAATTCACCCCTCCACTTT
TRBV4-2	many	TRBJ2-7	.	CASSQDDSSYEQYF	TGTGCCAGCAGCCAAGATGACTCCTCCTACGAGCAGTACTTC
TRBV5-1	.	TRBJ2-2	.	CASSSEPGNTGELFF	TGCGCCAGCAGCTCCGAGCCAGGGAACACCGGGGAGCTGTTTTTT
TRBV20-1	.	TRBJ2-1	TRBD2	CSANSGWKNEQFF	TGCAGTGCTAATAGCGGGTGGAAGAATGAGCAGTTCTTC
TRBV5-1	.	TRBJ1-5	.	CASSLVLGQPQHF	TGCGCCAGCAGCTTGGTTCTGGGTCAGCCCCAGCATTTT
TRBV6-2/TRBV6-3	few	TRBJ2-7	.	CASSYSRRQDYEQYF	TGTGCCAGCAGTTACTCGCGGAGACAGGACTACGAGCAGTACTTC
TRBV7-9	.	TRBJ2-1	TRBD1	CASSRGDTGDNEQFF	TGTGCCAGCAGCCGGGGAGACACAGGGGACAATGAGCAGTTCTTC
TRBV5-1	.	TRBJ1-5	.	CASSAGVSGNQPQHF	TGCGCCAGCAGCGCGGGCGTAAGTGGAAATCAGCCCCAGCATTTT
TRBV2	many	TRBJ1-1	.	CASSPRFGTEAFF	TGTGCCAGCAGCCCCCGATTCGGCACTGAAGCTTTCTTT
TRBV28	few	TRBJ2-7	TRBD2	CASTHSTGGSSYEQYF	TGTGCCAGCACCCACTCGACGGGGGGAAGCTCCTACGAGCAGTACTTC
TRBV7-8	.	TRBJ1-2	TRBD1	CASSTPGTAYGYTF	TGTGCCAGCAGCACCCCCGGGACAGCTTATGGCTACACCTTC
TRBV20-1	.	TRBJ2-5	TRBD1	CSALTETGVETQYF	TGCAGTGCCCTAACGGAGACAGGGGTAGAGACCCAGTACTTC
TRBV7-3	.	TRBJ2-2	.	CASSLVSSGELFF	TGTGCCAGCAGCTTAGTCAGTTCCGGGGAGCTGTTTTTT
TRBV7-9	.	TRBJ2-3	.	CASSLAGADTDTQYF	TGTGCCAGCAGCTTAGCGGGAGCGGACACAGATACGCAGTATTTT
TRBV25-1	.	TRBJ1-5	.	CASSESPRAGPQHF	TGTGCCAGCAGTGAAAGTCCCCGGGCGGGGCCCCAGCATTTT
TRBV30	.	TRBJ2-5	.	CAWSRKGRQETQYF	TGTGCCTGGAGCCGGAAAGGGCGACAAGAGACCCAGTACTTC
TRBV30	.	TRBJ2-1	TRBD2	CAWSFEAGVLYNEQFF	TGTGCCTGGAGTTTTGAGGCGGGAGTGCTTTACAATGAGCAGTTCTTC
TRBV3-1	.	TRBJ2-7	TRBD2	CASSSPGLNSYEQYF	TGTGCCAGCAGCTCCCCGGGACTAAACTCCTACGAGCAGTACTTC
TRBV29-1	few	TRBJ2-1	.	CSVDQGLKGNEQFF	TGCAGCGTTGATCAGGGTTTGAAAGGCAATGAGCAGTTCTTC
TRBV4-3	.	TRBJ2-5	.	CASRQETATTETQYF	TGCGCCAGCAGACAAGAGACTGCTACAACAGAGACCCAGTACTTC
TRBV20-1	.	TRBJ2-7	.	CSAMWRGYEQYF	TGCAGTGCTATGTGGCGGGGCTACGAGCAGTACTTC
TRBV6-1	.	TRBJ2-5	TRBD1	CASSEQRTGGWETQYF	TGTGCCAGCAGTGAACAGAGAACAGGGGGCTGGGAGACCCAGTACTTC
TRBV3-1	few	TRBJ1-1	.	CASSQATEAFF	TGTGCCAGCAGCCAAGCCACTGAAGCTTTCTTT
TRBV4-2	.	TRBJ2-3	.	CASSLRLDTDTQYF	TGTGCCAGCAGCCTTCGACTAGACACAGATACGCAGTATTTT
TRBV27	few	TRBJ2-1	.	CASSVDGVSYNEQFF	TGTGCCAGCAGTGTCGATGGGGTAAGCTACAATGAGCAGTTCTTC
TRBV5-1	.	TRBJ1-6	.	CASSFGGSSPLHF	TGCGCCAGCAGCTTTGGAGGGTCCTCACCCCTCCACTTT
TRBV6-5	.	TRBJ1-1	.	CASCQTGGAEAFF	TGTGCCAGCTGCCAAACAGGTGGGGCTGAAGCTTTCTTT
TRBV30	.	TRBJ1-1	.	CAWSAGGRTEAFF	TGTGCCTGGAGTGCGGGGGGCCGAACTGAAGCTTTCTTT
TRBV29-1	.	TRBJ2-3	.	CSVAEGLGTDTQYF	TGCAGCGTGGCGGAGGGACTTGGCACAGATACGCAGTATTTT
TRBV9	.	TRBJ1-2	.	CASSPPGGTYGYTF	TGTGCCAGCAGCCCCCCTGGGGGAACCTATGGCTACACCTTC